This TCR beta chain originates from a study of blood T cell repertoires in COVID-19. Turning to the study itself: Nucleic acid was either cDNA or gDNA, and it came from T cells, B-cell-depleted T cells, or PBMCs.

V shed 2 bases and J shed 1 base, with 12 bases lying between them. This CDR3 contains 16 residues. Germline-derived CDR1 and CDR2 are SEHNR and FQNEAQ (reference sequence). The method was immunoSEQ multiplex PCR; TCRdb's version includes in-frame clones alone and lacks a portion of them. In the table there are 200,000 to 300,000 clones, 83% of which are singletons. This TCR was sampled from a human donor in a cohort sampled during active COVID-19. The chain joins TRBV7-9 to TRBJ1-3; possible D gene TRBD1, 6 bases. Material: peripheral blood. For the CDR3, the DNA is TGTGCCAGCAGCTTACGTATGGGGGCGTCTGGAAACACCATATATTTT. This codes for CASSLRMGASGNTIYF.